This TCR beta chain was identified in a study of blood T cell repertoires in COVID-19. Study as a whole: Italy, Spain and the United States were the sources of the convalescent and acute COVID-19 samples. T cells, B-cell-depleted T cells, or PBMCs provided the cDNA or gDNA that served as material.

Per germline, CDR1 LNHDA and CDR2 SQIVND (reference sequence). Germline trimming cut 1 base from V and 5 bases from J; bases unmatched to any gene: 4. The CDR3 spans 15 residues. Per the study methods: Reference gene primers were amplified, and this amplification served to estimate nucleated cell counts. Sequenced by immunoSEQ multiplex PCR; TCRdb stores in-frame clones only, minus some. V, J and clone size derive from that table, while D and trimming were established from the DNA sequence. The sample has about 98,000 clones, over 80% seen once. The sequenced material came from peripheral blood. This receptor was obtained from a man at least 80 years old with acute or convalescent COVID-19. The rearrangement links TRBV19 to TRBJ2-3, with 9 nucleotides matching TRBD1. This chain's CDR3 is CASSIVGTGRDTQYF. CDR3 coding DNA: TGTGCCAGTAGTATAGTTGGGACAGGGAGAGATACGCAGTATTTT.